One and the same sample provided the 4 T cell receptor beta chains below, sequenced in a study of blood T cell repertoires in COVID-19. Clones were sequenced by immunoSEQ multiplex PCR, and TCRdb holds only the in-frame ones, with some missing. The sample shows about 320,000 clones, about nine tenths of them seen only once. The sequenced sample consisted of PBMCs or T cells enriched from blood (not recorded which). These receptors originate from a man aged 55 to 69 who had recovered from COVID-19.

The rearrangement joins TRBV20-1 to TRBJ2-1; 11 bases fit TRBD2. The CDR3 consists of 17 residues. Trimming removed 3 bases from V and 7 bases from J; junction bases left unmatched: 14. Germline V CDR1 and CDR2: DFQATT, SNEGSKA (reference sequence). The chain's CDR3 is CSASIGGLAGGKNEQFF. The DNA of the CDR3 is TGCAGTGCTAGTATCGGGGGGCTAGCGGGAGGAAAGAATGAGCAGTTCTTC.

CDR3 nucleotides: TGTGCCAGCAGCTTGACAGCAACTAATGAAAAACTGTTTTTT. Translating it yields CASSLTATNEKLFF. The gene calls are TRBV5-4 and TRBJ1-4, with D unresolved. CDR1 is SGHNT and CDR2 is YYREEE in the germline V gene (reference sequence). The CDR3 loop spans 14 amino acids. Trimming took 1 base from V and 0 from J, leaving 4 bases between them. The full variable domain, its missing parts supplied by reference TRBV5-4 and TRBJ1-4, is ETGVTQSPTHLIKTRGQQVTLRCSSQSGHNTVSWYQQALGQGPQFIFQYYREEENGRGNFPPRFSGLQFPNYSSELNVNALELDDSALYLCASSLTATNEKLFFGSGTQLSVL.

Concerning this clone itself: Mismatch with germline at one junction end may stem from a read error. V usage is TRBV11-2 and J usage is TRBJ1-1; D perhaps matches TRBD1 (6 bases). The CDR3 totals 18 residues. Germline V lookup: CDR1 SGHAT, CDR2 FQNNGV. CDR3 bases: TGTGCCAGCCGCTTCGGAGCGGGGGGCTACTACATGAACACTGAAGCTTTCTTT. It translates to CASRFGAGGYYMNTEAFF.

The chain has TRBV6-2 or TRBV6-3 and TRBJ1-3; D unresolved. Germline CDR1 MNHEY, CDR2 SVGEGT. V was trimmed by 4 bases and J by 0 bases, leaving 10 bases between them. CDR3 length: 15 residues. CDR3 nucleotide sequence: TGTGCCAGCAGTTCGGCGGGAAGCTCTGGAAACACCATATATTTT. Protein product: CASSSAGSSGNTIYF.